A single sample gave rise to the 21 T cell receptor beta chains below, sequenced in a study of identical twins. TCRdb passed the 5' RACE reads through MiXCR, listing each CDR3 protein once. The data show fewer than 650,000 distinct CDR3 sequences, roughly 7.1% seen once. The sample also formed part of further work on yellow fever vaccine responses in identical twins.

Input material: PBMCs. The receptors here all came from a woman in her late teens or twenties in good health.

This chain connects TRBV19 to TRBJ1-5, with D perhaps TRBD1 (5 bases). Trimming left V 5 bases short and J 3 bases short, with 17 bases between. The CDR3 spans 16 residues. Germline V gene data show CDR1 as LNHDA and CDR2 as SQIVND (reference sequence). CDR3 residues: CASSQVWGSHNQPQHF. CDR3 nucleotide sequence: TGTGCCAGTAGTCAGGTCTGGGGCAGCCACAATCAGCCCCAGCATTTT.

Only a few counts were recorded for this clonotype. This rearrangement joins TRBV29-1 to TRBJ2-7; D assignment may be TRBD1 or TRBD2 (6 bases each). This CDR3 has 12 amino acids. Germline V lookup: CDR1 SQVTM, CDR2 ANQGSEA. V lost 0 bases to trimming and J lost 6 bases, with 9 bases between them. The CDR3 coding sequence is TGCAGCGTTGAAGATGGAGGGGGCGAGCAGTACTTC. Translated: CSVEDGGGEQYF.

This clonotype occurred a few times. The rearrangement uses TRBV7-8 and TRBJ2-5; 11 nucleotides line up with TRBD2. The CDR3 totals 16 residues. CDR1 and CDR2 (germline): SGHVS, FQNEAQ. J lost 5 bases, V lost 3 bases, and 8 bases had no gene match. CDR3 bases: TGTGCCAGCAGCTTGGGATTAGCGGGAGGGAAGGAGACCCAGTACTTC. This codes for CASSLGLAGGKETQYF.

The chain employs TRBV7-9 and TRBJ1-4, with D possibly matching TRBD1 (6 bases). Between the trimmed V and J ends, which lost 5 bases and 6 bases, there was a span of 13 bases. This CDR3 is built from 14 residues. From germline, CDR1 is SEHNR and CDR2 FQNEAQ (reference sequence). CDR3 in DNA: TGTGCCAGCAGCCCCCAGGGGTTCGATGAAAAACTGTTTTTT. Translated: CASSPQGFDEKLFF.

The sample holds a few counts of this clonotype. The genes are TRBV27 and TRBJ2-5; D might be TRBD2 (5 bases). Looked up from germline, CDR1 is MNHEY and CDR2 is SMNVEV (reference sequence). The CDR3 is 14 residues long. V was clipped by 3 bases and J by 5 bases, with 13 bases between them. CDR3 sequence (DNA): TGTGCCAGCAGTTTCCGGCTAGGAGGCGAGACCCAGTACTTC. Translation gives CASSFRLGGETQYF.

This clonotype was found many times. The chain combines TRBV20-1 with TRBJ1-5, with a weak D call TRBD1 (5 bases). The length of the CDR3 is 14 residues. Deletions cut 3 bases from V and 0 bases from J, with 9 bases between. Germline V CDR1 and CDR2: DFQATT, SNEGSKA (reference sequence). The CDR3 DNA sequence: TGCAGTGCTAGGGGACGGTATAGCAATCAGCCCCAGCATTTT. Translation gives CSARGRYSNQPQHF.

This clonotype occurred many times. The CDR3 is CASSDPRGIGEQYF. The DNA for the CDR3 is TGTGCCAGCAGCGATCCTAGGGGCATTGGCGAGCAGTACTTC. This chain links TRBV7-9 with TRBJ2-7, with TRBD1 as a possible D gene (5 bases). The CDR3 runs 14 residues. Germline V lookup: CDR1 SEHNR, CDR2 FQNEAQ (reference sequence). Trimming cost V 5 bases and J 6 bases, with 17 bases left between them.

This clonotype was seen more than once but under ten times. This sequence joins TRBV2 and TRBJ2-4; 7 bases fit TRBD1. Germline V lookup: CDR1 SNHLY, CDR2 FYNNEI. The V segment lost 6 bases and the J segment 1 base; nucleotides outside the gene matches: 9. The CDR3 has 16 residues. CDR3 DNA sequence: TGTGCCAGCAGCACAGGGACAGCAAGGGCCAAAAACATTCAGTACTTC. Amino acids: CASSTGTARAKNIQYF. Filled out from reference TRBV2 and TRBJ2-4, the complete variable domain reads EPEVTQTPSHQVTQMGQEVILRCVPISNHLYFYWYRQILGQKVEFLVSFYNNEISEKSEIFDDQFSVERPDGSNFTLKIRSTKLEDSAMYFCASSTGTARAKNIQYFGAGTRLSVL.

This clonotype was recorded many times. J is TRBJ2-7 and V is TRBV20-1, with 9 bases matching TRBD1. The V gene end was trimmed by 5 bases and the J gene end by 2 bases; junction bases not matched to a gene: 7. The CDR3 covers 14 residues. Germline values: CDR1 DFQATT, CDR2 SNEGSKA (reference sequence). In nucleotides, the CDR3 is TGCAGTGCTGCCCGGACAGGGGATCCCTACGAGCAGTACGTC. Residues: CSAARTGDPYEQYV.

This clonotype has at least ten counts. The chain is built from TRBV20-1 and TRBJ2-5, with D perhaps TRBD2 (6 bases). Germline V gives CDR1 DFQATT, CDR2 SNEGSKA (reference sequence). CDR3 length: 12 amino acids. Deletions cut 6 bases from V and 5 bases from J, with 13 bases between. CDR3 in DNA: TGCAGTGCCGCCCGGGAGTATGAGACCCAGTACTTC. It yields the protein CSAAREYETQYF.

In its sample, this clonotype was seen many times. The gene calls are TRBV12-3 or TRBV12-4 and TRBJ2-7, with D possibly being TRBD2 (6 bases). Trimming removed 7 bases at V and 0 bases at J, with 13 bases between. This CDR3 comprises 14 residues. The CDR3 spells CASTIAASSYEQYF. The DNA of the CDR3 is TGTGCCAGCACTATAGCGGCTAGCTCCTACGAGCAGTACTTC.

This clonotype was recorded many times. The V and J genes are TRBV27 and TRBJ1-6, with D tentatively TRBD1 (5 bases). V was shortened by 3 bases and J by 12 bases, with 9 bases between the two germline ends. Per germline, CDR1 MNHEY and CDR2 SMNVEV (reference sequence). The CDR3 runs 12 residues. CDR3 sequence reads: CASSLRGGPLHF. In DNA, the CDR3 is TGTGCCAGCAGTTTGCGGGGGGGACCCCTCCACTTT.

This clonotype appeared a few times. Mismatch with germline at one junction end may stem from a read error. The V gene is TRBV7-8, the J gene TRBJ1-6; D gene ambiguous. The CDR3 covers 14 residues. The germline V gene has CDR1 SGHVS and CDR2 FQNEAQ. CDR3 in DNA: TGTGCCAGCAGCTTAGACGTCCGGGATTCGCCCCTCCACTTT. It translates to CASSLDVRDSPLHF.

This clonotype was detected only a few times. The CDR3 loop reads CASSPAGPKEQFF. Written as DNA, the CDR3 is TGTGCCAGCAGCCCGGCCGGGCCGAAAGAGCAGTTCTTC. The chain carries TRBV11-3 and TRBJ2-1; D gene uncertain. Germline assignment: CDR1 SGHNT and CDR2 YENEEA. The germline V and J ends were trimmed by 5 bases and 10 bases, with 15 bases remaining between them. The CDR3 extends over 13 amino acids.

This clonotype was seen ten or more times. The V gene is TRBV7-9, the J gene TRBJ1-1; D gene uncertain. Germline CDR1 is SEHNR and CDR2 is FQNEAQ (reference sequence). Trimming left V 8 bases short and J 3 bases short, with 7 bases between. This CDR3 contains 11 residues. This CDR3 reads CASGRDTEAFF. The CDR3 nucleotides read TGTGCCAGCGGACGGGACACTGAAGCTTTCTTT.

This clonotype showed up many times. The chain links TRBV20-1 to TRBJ2-1; 7 nucleotides agree with TRBD1. The CDR3 is 13 residues long. The V and J ends lost 3 bases and 6 bases, in that order; junction bases with no gene match: 5. The germline gives CDR1 DFQATT, CDR2 SNEGSKA (reference sequence). The CDR3 DNA follows: TGCAGTGCTAGGACGGGGACAGCCAATGAGCAGTTCTTC. Its translation: CSARTGTANEQFF.

This clonotype was seen more than once but under ten times. The chain has TRBV29-1 and TRBJ2-1, with a tentative D call TRBD1 (6 bases). The length of the CDR3 is 17 residues. Deletions cut 6 bases from V and 6 bases from J, with 27 bases between. From germline, CDR1 is SQVTM and CDR2 ANQGSEA. The DNA of the CDR3 is TGCAGCGTGATCTACAGGGTGGGGATAGACCCTTCCAATGAGCAGTTCTTC. Its protein is CSVIYRVGIDPSNEQFF.

This clonotype was counted ten times or more. The genes are TRBV10-2 and TRBJ1-2, with a tentative D call TRBD1 (6 bases). The germline gives CDR1 WSHSY, CDR2 SAAADI. Trimming left V 6 bases short and J 4 bases short, with 6 bases between. The CDR3 runs to 11 residues. As DNA, the CDR3 is TGCGCCAGCAGGGACAGCTATGGCTACACCTTC. This encodes CASRDSYGYTF.

The V and J genes are TRBV5-1 and TRBJ2-6, with a possible D match to TRBD1 (5 bases). Trimming stripped 9 bases from V and 0 bases from J, with 25 bases between. Germline V gives CDR1 SGHRS, CDR2 YFSETQ. There are 19 residues in the CDR3. The DNA for the CDR3 is TGCGCCACCCAATTGGGGCGCCCTATAGAACCCTCTGGGGCCAACGTCCTGACTTTC. Amino acid sequence: CATQLGRPIEPSGANVLTF. Together with reference TRBV5-1 and TRBJ2-6, the CDR3 gives the full variable domain: KAGVTQTPRYLIKTRGQQVTLSCSPISGHRSVSWYQQTPGQGLQFLFEYFSETQRNKGNFPGRFSGRQFSNSRSEMNVSTLELGDSALYLCATQLGRPIEPSGANVLTFGAGSRLTVL.

The chain recombines TRBV20-1 with TRBJ2-3; TRBD1 or TRBD2 may be the D gene (6 bases each). V was shortened by 5 bases and J by 9 bases, with 27 bases between the two germline ends. This CDR3 region has 16 residues. CDR1 and CDR2 (germline): DFQATT, SNEGSKA (reference sequence). CDR3 amino acids: CSARPRASGEVETQYF. For the CDR3, the DNA is TGCAGTGCTCGACCCAGAGCGTCAGGGGAGGTAGAGACGCAGTATTTT.

The J gene is TRBJ2-5, the V gene TRBV7-8; D tentatively reads TRBD1 or TRBD2 (5 bases each). CDR3 length: 14 residues. Trimming removed 3 bases from V and 2 bases from J, with 10 bases in between. In germline, CDR1 is SGHVS, CDR2 FQNEAQ. The CDR3 sequence: CASSFRGRQETQYF. In DNA, the CDR3 is TGTGCCAGCAGCTTCCGGGGCAGACAAGAGACCCAGTACTTC.